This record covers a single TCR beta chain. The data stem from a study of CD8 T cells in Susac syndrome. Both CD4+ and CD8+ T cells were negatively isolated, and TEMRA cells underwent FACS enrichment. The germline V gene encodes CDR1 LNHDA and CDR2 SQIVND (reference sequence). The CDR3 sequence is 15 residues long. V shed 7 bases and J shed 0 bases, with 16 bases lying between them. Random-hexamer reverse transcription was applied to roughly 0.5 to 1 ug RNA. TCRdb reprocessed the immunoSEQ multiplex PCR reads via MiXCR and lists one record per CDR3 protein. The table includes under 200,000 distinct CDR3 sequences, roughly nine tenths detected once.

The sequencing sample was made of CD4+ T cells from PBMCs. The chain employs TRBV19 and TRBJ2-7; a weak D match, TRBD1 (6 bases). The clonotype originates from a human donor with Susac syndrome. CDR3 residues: CASKGSTGSSYEQYF. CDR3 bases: TGTGCCAGTAAGGGCTCCACAGGGTCCTCCTACGAGCAGTACTTC.